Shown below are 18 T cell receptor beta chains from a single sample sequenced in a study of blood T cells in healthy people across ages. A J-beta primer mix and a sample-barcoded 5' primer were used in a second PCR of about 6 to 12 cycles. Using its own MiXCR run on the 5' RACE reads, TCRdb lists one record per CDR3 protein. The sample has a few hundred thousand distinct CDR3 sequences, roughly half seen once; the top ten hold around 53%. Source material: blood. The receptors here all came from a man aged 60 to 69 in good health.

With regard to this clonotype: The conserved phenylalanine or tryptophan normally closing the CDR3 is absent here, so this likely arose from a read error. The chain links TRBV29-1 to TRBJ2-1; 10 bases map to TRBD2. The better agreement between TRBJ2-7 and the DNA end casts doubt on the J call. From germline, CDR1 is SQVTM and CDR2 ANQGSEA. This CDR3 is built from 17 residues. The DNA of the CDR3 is TGCAGCGTTGAAGGCCTAGCGGGAGTGGCCTCCTACAATGAGCAGTACCTC. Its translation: CSVEGLAGVASYNEQYL.

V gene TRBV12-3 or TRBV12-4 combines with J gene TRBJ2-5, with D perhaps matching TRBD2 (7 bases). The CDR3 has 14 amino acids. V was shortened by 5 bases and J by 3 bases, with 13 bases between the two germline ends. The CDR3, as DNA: TGTGCCAGCAGTCTAGGGGAGGGGGAAGAGACCCAGTACTTC. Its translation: CASSLGEGEETQYF.

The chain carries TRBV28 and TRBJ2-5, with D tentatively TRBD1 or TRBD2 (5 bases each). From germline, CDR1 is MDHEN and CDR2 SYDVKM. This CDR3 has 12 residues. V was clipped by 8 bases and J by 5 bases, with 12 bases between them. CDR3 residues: CASDWGGETQYF. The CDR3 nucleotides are TGTGCCAGCGATTGGGGCGGGGAGACCCAGTACTTC.

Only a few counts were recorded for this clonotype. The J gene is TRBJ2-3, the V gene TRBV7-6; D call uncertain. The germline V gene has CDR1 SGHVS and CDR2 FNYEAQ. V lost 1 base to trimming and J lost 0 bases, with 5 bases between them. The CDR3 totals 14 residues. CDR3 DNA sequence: TGTGCCAGCAGCTTAGTTCCGAGCACAGATACGCAGTATTTT. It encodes CASSLVPSTDTQYF.

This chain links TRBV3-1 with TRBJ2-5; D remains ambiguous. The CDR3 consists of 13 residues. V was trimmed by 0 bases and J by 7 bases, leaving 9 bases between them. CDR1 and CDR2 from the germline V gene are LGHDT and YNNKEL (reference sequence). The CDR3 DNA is TGTGCCAGCAGCCAAGATTGGGTCGGGACCCAGTACTTC. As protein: CASSQDWVGTQYF.

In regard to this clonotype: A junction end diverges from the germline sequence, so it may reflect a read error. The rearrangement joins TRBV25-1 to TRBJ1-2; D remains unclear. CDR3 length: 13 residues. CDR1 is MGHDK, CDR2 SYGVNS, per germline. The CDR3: CANSEYPGYGYTF. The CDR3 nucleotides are TGTGCCAACAGTGAATATCCAGGCTATGGCTACACCTTC.

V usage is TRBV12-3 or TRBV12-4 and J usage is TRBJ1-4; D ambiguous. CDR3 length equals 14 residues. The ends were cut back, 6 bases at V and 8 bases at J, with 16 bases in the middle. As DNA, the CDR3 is TGTGCCAGCAGGAAAGACTGGGGTAGGGAAAAACTGTTTTTT. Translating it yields CASRKDWGREKLFF.

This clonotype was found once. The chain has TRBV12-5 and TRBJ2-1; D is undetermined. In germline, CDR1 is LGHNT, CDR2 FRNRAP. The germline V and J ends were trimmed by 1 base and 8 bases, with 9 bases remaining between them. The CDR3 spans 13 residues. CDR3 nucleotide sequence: TGTGCTAGTGGTTTGGACACATTCGATGAGCAGTTCTTC. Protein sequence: CASGLDTFDEQFF. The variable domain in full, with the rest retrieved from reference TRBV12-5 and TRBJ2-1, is DARVTQTPRHKVTEMGQEVTMRCQPILGHNTVFWYRQTMMQGLELLAYFRNRAPLDDSGMPKDRFSAEMPDATLATLKIQPSEPRDSAVYFCASGLDTFDEQFFGPGTRLTVL.

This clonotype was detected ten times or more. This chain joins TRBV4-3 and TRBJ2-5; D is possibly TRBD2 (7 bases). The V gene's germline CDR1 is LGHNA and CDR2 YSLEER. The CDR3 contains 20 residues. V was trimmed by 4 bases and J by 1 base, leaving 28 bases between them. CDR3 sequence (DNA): TGCGCCAGCAGCCCGGGGGGTTGGTTGGGTGCGGGGGCCATCCAAGAGACCCAGTACTTC. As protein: CASSPGGWLGAGAIQETQYF.

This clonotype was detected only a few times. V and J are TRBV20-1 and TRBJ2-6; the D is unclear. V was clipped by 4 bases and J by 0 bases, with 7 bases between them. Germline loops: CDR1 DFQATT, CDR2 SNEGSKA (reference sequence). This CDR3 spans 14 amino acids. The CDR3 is CSATPPSGANVLTF. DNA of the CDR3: TGCAGTGCTACTCCGCCCTCTGGGGCCAACGTCCTGACTTTC.

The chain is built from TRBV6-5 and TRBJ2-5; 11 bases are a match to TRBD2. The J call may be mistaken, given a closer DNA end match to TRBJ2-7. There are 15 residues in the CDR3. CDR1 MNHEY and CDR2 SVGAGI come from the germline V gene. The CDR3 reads CASSPRLAGNYEQYF. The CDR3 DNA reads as TGTGCCAGCAGCCCCAGACTAGCGGGGAACTACGAGCAGTACTTC.

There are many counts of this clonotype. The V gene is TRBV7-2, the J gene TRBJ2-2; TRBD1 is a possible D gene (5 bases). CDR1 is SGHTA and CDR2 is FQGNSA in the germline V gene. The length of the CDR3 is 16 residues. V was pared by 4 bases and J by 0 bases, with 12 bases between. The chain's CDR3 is CASSSAAGTNTGELFF. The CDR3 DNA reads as TGTGCCAGCAGCTCAGCAGCAGGGACGAACACCGGGGAGCTGTTTTTT. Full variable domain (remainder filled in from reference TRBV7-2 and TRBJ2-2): GAGVSQSPSNKVTEKGKDVELRCDPISGHTALYWYRQSLGQGLEFLIYFQGNSAPDKSGLPSDRFSAERTGGSVSTLTIQRTQQEDSAVYLCASSSAAGTNTGELFFGEGSRLTVL.

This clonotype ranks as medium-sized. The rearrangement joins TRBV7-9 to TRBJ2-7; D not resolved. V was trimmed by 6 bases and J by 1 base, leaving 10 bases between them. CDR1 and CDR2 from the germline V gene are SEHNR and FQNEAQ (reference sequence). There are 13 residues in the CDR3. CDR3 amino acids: CASSPLGSYEQYF. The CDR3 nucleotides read TGTGCCAGCAGTCCACTTGGGTCCTACGAGCAGTACTTC.

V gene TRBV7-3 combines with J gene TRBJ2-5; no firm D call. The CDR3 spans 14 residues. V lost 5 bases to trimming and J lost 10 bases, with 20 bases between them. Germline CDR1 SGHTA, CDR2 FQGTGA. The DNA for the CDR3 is TGTGCCAGCAGCAGAGATGGACGCCAAGAGTGCCAGTACTTC. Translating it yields CASSRDGRQECQYF.

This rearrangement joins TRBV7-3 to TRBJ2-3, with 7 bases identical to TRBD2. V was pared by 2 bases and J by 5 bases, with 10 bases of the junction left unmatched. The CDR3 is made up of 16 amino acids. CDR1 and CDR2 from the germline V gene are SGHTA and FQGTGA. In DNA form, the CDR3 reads TGTGCCAGCAGCTTACTTCGAGCGGGACCTGTAGATACGCAGTATTTT. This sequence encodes CASSLLRAGPVDTQYF.

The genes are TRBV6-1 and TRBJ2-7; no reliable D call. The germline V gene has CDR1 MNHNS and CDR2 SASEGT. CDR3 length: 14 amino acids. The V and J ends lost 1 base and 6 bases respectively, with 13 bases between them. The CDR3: CASSEGGTRREQYF. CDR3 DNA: TGTGCCAGCAGTGAAGGAGGTACGAGGCGCGAGCAGTACTTC.

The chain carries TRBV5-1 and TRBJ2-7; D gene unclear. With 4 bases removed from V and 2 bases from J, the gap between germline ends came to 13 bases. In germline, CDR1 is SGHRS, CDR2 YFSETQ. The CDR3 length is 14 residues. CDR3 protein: CASSVVVSPYEQYF. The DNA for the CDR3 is TGCGCCAGCAGCGTGGTTGTCAGCCCCTACGAGCAGTACTTC.

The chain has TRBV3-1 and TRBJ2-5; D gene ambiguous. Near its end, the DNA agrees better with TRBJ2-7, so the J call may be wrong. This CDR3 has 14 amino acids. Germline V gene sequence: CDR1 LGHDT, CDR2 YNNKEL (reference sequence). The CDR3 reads CASSQGGSAAEQYF. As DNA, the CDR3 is TGTGCCAGCAGCCAAGGGGGTTCCGCGGCCGAGCAGTACTTC.